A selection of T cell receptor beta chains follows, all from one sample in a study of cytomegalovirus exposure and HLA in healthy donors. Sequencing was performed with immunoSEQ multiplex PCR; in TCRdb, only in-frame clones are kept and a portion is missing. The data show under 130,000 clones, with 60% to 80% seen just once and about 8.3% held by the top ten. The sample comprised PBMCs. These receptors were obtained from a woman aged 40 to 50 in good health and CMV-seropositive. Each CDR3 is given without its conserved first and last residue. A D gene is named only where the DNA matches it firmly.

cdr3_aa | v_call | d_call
ASSLRDRPERGNEQF | TRBV5-5 | NA
ASSPRALRGYT | TRBV7-9 | NA
ASSPVMYTEAF | TRBV7-6 | NA
ASSPSTGVYGYT | TRBV7-9 | NA
ASSSGSTDTQY | TRBV5-4 | NA
ASRWSGLADVKQF | TRBV28 | TRBD2
ASSPRQGIGPKDQPQH | TRBV19 | TRBD1
AISESGLDVGEQF | TRBV10-3 | TRBD2
ASSSQWGGRDSNQPQH | TRBV4-1 | NA
ASRFGGGSDTQY | TRBV11-3 | TRBD2
ASSLAGRVTQY | TRBV7-2 | NA
ASSFSTSGYNEQF | TRBV7-2 | TRBD2
ASSLAWTSGYSSYNEQF | TRBV7-6 | TRBD2
ASSDVWWAMNQPQH | TRBV2 | NA
SVEEGKLF | TRBV29-1 | NA
ASSRRTEYSNQPQH | TRBV4-1 | NA
ASRPGTGKTRGTDTQY | TRBV28 | TRBD1
ASSWGTVGSSPLH | TRBV2 | TRBD1
ASSSDAGGSPQY | TRBV28 | TRBD1
ASSLNAGDISYGYT | TRBV7-9 | NA
ASSSPSGTETSNQPQH | TRBV7-2 | TRBD1
ASSLGQGAVQPQH | TRBV7-9 | TRBD1
ASSGTGEDQPQH | TRBV2 | TRBD1
ASSQGQGEQY | TRBV7-3 | NA
ASSLAPADRGHNEQF | TRBV5-1 | TRBD1
ASSIRDAGSSYNEQF | TRBV19 | NA
ASSPRTSPSYNEQF | TRBV7-9 | TRBD2
SVDERGGSKFNYGYT | TRBV29-1 | NA
ASSQEGADYGYT | TRBV4-2 | NA
ASKGQGNQPQH | TRBV28 | TRBD1
ASSSSRLAGVPGSRTQY | TRBV5-1 | TRBD2
ASSPRGSGNEQF | TRBV4-1 | NA
ASSGEGDTQY | TRBV5-4 | TRBD2